This T cell receptor beta chain was documented in a study of OX40 agonist ivuxolimab in advanced cancers. Study in general: Ivuxolimab, an antibody that agonizes OX40 (CD134), was administered to the patients.

About this clone: Its antigen is as yet unknown.

TCRdb keeps only in-frame clones here, not all; method: immunoSEQ multiplex PCR. The table records under 85,000 clones, 87% of them present only once. V lost 0 bases and J lost 4, with 4 bases in between. The CDR3 sequence is 13 residues long. In germline, CDR1 is SNHLY, CDR2 FYNNEI. Study-wide results and limits: In the 0.1 to 3.0 mg/kg range, CD4+ and CD8+ blood T cells had expanded clonally by week 6.

The chain has TRBV2 and TRBJ2-4; no reliable D call. The clonotype originates from an adult with an advanced solid tumor such as melanoma, head and neck, liver or kidney cancer. Sequencing used CD4+ or CD8+ T cells sorted from blood, obtained in a trial of the OX40 agonist ivuxolimab. The CDR3 here is CASSEAGKNIQYF. The CDR3 bases are TGTGCCAGCAGTGAAGCGGGGAAAAACATTCAGTACTTC.